These 2 T cell receptor beta chains were sequenced from one sample in a study of technical replicates of blood from a handful of donors. The data were produced by immunoSEQ multiplex PCR, yet TCRdb's version contains in-frame clones alone and is incomplete. The repertoire holds roughly 79,000 clones, with approximately 75% as singletons. The specimen sequenced was PBMCs. These receptors were obtained from a human donor in good health. Some clones in this sample may be carry-over from other donors' samples.

CDR3 in DNA: TGTGCCAGTAGTACCCCCCCAGGGGCAGATACGCAGTATTTT. It yields the protein CASSTPPGADTQYF. The chain links TRBV19 to TRBJ2-3; tentative D call: TRBD1 (6 bases). This CDR3 contains 14 residues. The V gene's germline CDR1 is LNHDA and CDR2 SQIVND (reference sequence). V gave up 4 bases and J gave up 4 bases, with 12 bases separating them.

This clone has just one count. In DNA form, the CDR3 reads TGTGCCAGCAGTCTTGGACACAATCAGCCCCAGCATTTT. Its translation is CASSLGHNQPQHF. This sequence joins TRBV27 and TRBJ1-5; weak D call: TRBD1 (5 bases). Per germline, CDR1 MNHEY and CDR2 SMNVEV (reference sequence). V lost 5 bases, J lost 3 bases, and 8 bases lay in between. The CDR3 is 13 amino acids.